This TCR beta chain was sequenced for a study of tumor-infiltrating lymphocytes in primary liver carcinoma. General study points: A small share of top clones, only about 7-24%, was found in all five tumor regions.

In regard to this clonotype: Its antigen is unknown. One end of the junction fails to match germline, which may point to a read error.

Total RNA (around 500 ng) served as template for TCR beta cDNA synthesis primed by a constant-region primer. Three nested multiplex PCR rounds, a slightly modified ARM-PCR, produced the libraries for TCR beta. Researchers ran the first two PCR rounds for roughly 11 cycles each with TRBV1-TRBV30 forward primers and a C-beta reverse primer. TCRdb reprocessed the multiplex PCR reads with MiXCR, giving one entry per CDR3 protein. The data contain roughly 100,000 distinct CDR3 sequences, 80% to 85% of them singletons. RNA and DNA were co-extracted from around 18-30 mg of unsorted bulk tissue. Resection treated the patients' primary liver carcinoma. Every one of the tumor samples had a viable tumor cell content above 90%. This CDR3 is 16 amino acids long. Germline assignment: CDR1 MGHRA and CDR2 YSYEKL.

This sequence joins TRBV4-1 and TRBJ2-1, with TRBD2 identical over 7 bases. The clonotype comes from a middle-aged man with primary liver carcinoma and hepatitis B virus infection. Material: liver tumor tissue from sampling region 3. Subset reported: tumor region T3, left-lateral pole. The CDR3 coding sequence is TGCGCCAGCAACCAAGAAGGAGCGGGAAGGTGTAATGAGCAGTTCTTC. Protein sequence: CASNQEGAGRCNEQFF.